The clone carrying this T cell receptor (beta chain) was counted a single time. The entry originates in a study of blood T cell repertoires in COVID-19. Overall study: Sources were T cells, B-cell-depleted T cells, or PBMCs; the material itself was cDNA or gDNA.

All recovered Cohort 3 donors got two negative PCRs, got clearance, or saw symptom resolution. The CDR3 length is 14 residues. The germline CDR1 and CDR2 sequences are LNHDA and SQIVND (reference sequence). Trimming removed 8 bases at V and 7 bases at J, with 17 bases between. Libraries were prepared by immunoSEQ multiplex PCR; TCRdb keeps only in-frame clonotypes and omits some of them. The table has 280,000 or so clones, 70% to 90% seen once. Sequencing was carried out using PBMCs or T cells enriched from blood (not recorded which). The sequence derives from a man aged 30-40 years who had recovered from COVID-19. This sequence joins TRBV19 and TRBJ2-2; weak D call: TRBD1 (6 bases). CDR3 loop: CASLSGAGGGELFF. CDR3 nucleotides: TGTGCCAGTCTTTCAGGGGCTGGGGGCGGGGAGCTGTTTTTT.